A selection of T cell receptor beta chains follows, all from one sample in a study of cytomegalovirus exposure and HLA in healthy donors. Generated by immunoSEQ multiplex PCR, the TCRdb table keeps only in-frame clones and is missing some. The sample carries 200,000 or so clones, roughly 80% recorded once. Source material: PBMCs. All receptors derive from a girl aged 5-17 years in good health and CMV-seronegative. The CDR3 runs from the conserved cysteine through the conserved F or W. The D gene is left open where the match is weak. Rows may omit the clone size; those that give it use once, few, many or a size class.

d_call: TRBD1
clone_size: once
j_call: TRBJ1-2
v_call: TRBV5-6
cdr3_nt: TGTGCCAGCAGCTCCTCCGGACAGGCCATCTATGGCTACACCTTC
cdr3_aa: CASSSSGQAIYGYTF

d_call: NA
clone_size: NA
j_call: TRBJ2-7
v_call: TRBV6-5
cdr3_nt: TGTGCCAGCAGTTACGCCAGACAGTCCTACGAGCAGTACTTC
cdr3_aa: CASSYARQSYEQYF

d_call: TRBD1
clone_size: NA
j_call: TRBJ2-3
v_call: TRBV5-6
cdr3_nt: TGTGCCAGCAGCTTGGAGGGTGGGACAGGGACGACAGATACGCAGTATTTT
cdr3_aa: CASSLEGGTGTTDTQYF

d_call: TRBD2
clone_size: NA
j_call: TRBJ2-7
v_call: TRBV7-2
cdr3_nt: TGTGCCAGCAGCTTAGTCATTAGCGGGGGGGCCTTTCCCTACGAGCAGTACTTC
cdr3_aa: CASSLVISGGAFPYEQYF

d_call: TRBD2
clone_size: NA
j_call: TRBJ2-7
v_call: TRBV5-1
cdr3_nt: TGCGCCAGCAGCCCGGCCCGGACTAGGAACGAGCAGTACTTC
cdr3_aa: CASSPARTRNEQYF

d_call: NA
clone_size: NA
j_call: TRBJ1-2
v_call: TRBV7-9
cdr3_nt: TGTGCCAGCAGCCCGGCGGATGGCTACACCTTC
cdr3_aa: CASSPADGYTF

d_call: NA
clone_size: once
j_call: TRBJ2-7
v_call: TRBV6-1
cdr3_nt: TGTGCCAGCAGTCAGCTAGTCGACGGCTACGAGCAGTACTTC
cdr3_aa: CASSQLVDGYEQYF

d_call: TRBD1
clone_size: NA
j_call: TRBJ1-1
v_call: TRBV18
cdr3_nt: TGTGCCAGCTCACTCGACAGGGGAGCGGAAGCTTTCTTT
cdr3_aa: CASSLDRGAEAFF

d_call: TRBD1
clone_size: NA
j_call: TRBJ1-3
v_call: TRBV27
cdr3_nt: TGTGCCAGCCGCCTTAAGACAGGGGAGGGACGCTCTGGAAACACCATATATTTT
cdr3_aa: CASRLKTGEGRSGNTIYF

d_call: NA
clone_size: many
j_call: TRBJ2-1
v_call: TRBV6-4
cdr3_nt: TGTGCCAGCAGTTCTGGCCACAATGAGCAGTTCTTC
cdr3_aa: CASSSGHNEQFF

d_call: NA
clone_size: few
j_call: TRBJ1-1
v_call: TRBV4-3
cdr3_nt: TGCGCCAGCAGCCCCGGTTTTGACACTGAAGCTTTCTTT
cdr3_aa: CASSPGFDTEAFF

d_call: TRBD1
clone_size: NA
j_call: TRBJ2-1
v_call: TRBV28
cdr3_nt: TGTGCCAGCAGCCTAGTTCACAGGGGCGGTCAGTTCTTC
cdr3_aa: CASSLVHRGGQFF

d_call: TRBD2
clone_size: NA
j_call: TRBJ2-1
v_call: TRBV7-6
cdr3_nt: TGTGCCAGCAGCTTAGAGGCTAGCGGGAGAAATGAGCAGTTCTTC
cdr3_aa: CASSLEASGRNEQFF

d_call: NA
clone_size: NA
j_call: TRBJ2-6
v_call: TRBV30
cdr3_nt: TGTGCCTGGAGGATGGGGCTCAGAGGTGTGCCTCCTCTAGGGGAATCTGGGGCCAACGTCCTGACTTTC
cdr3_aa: CAWRMGLRGVPPLGESGANVLTF

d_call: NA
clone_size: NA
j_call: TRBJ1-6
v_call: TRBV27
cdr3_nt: TGTGCCAGCAGTTTAATGACTTTTGGTAATTCACCCCTCCACTTT
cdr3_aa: CASSLMTFGNSPLHF

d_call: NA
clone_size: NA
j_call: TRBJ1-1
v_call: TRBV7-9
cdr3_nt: TGTGCCAGCAGCTTAGGAGCCGAACCTAAAGCTTTCTTT
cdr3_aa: CASSLGAEPKAFF

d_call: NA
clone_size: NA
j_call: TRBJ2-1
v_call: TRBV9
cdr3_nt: TGTGCCAGCAGCGTAGACAGATACAATGAGCAGTTCTTC
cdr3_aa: CASSVDRYNEQFF

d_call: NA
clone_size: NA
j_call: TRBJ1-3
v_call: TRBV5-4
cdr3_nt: TGTGCCAGCAGCTCGCCGGCCCTGGGCAACACCATATATTTT
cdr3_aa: CASSSPALGNTIYF

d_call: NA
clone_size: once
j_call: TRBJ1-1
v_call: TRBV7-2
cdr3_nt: TGTGCCAGCAGCTTAAATGGGGCGAACACTGAAGCTTTCTTT
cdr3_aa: CASSLNGANTEAFF

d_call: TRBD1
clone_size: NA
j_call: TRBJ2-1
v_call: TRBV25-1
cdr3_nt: TGTGCCAGCAGTGTCCCGGGACAGGGGGCGAATGAGCAGTTCTTC
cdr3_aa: CASSVPGQGANEQFF

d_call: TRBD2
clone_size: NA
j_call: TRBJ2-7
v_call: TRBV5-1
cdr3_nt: TGCGCCAGCAGCTATACTAGCGGGAGGGCGGGCGAGCAGTACTTC
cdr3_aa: CASSYTSGRAGEQYF

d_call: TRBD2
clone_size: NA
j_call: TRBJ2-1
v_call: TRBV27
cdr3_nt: TGTGCCAGCAGTTTGCGACCCCCTAGACTAGCGGGAGTCCCCAGTTATGCAGTCACAGTCTTC
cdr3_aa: CASSLRPPRLAGVPSYAVTVF

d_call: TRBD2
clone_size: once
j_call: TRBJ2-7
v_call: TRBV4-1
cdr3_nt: TGCGCCAGCAGCCAAGGGAGGACTAGCTCCTACGAGCAGTACTTC
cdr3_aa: CASSQGRTSSYEQYF

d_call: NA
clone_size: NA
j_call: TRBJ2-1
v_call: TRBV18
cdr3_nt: TGTGCCAGCTCACCAGGGGCAGTGGGTAATGAGCAGTTCTTC
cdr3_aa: CASSPGAVGNEQFF

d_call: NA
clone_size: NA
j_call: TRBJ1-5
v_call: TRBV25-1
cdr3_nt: TGTGCCAGCCCTCCCCCCTACACAAGCGGCAATCAGCCCCAGCATTTT
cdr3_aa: CASPPPYTSGNQPQHF

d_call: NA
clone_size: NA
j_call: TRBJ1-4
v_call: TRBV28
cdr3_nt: TGTGCCAGCAGTTTCGGGTTAATATCAACTAATGAAAAACTGTTTTTT
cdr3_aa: CASSFGLISTNEKLFF

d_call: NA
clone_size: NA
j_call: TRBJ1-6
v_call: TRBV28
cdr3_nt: TGTGCCAGCACTGACCGCAGGGGTTCACCCCTCCACTTT
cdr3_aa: CASTDRRGSPLHF

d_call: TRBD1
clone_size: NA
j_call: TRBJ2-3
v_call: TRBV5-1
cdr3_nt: TGCGCCAGCAGCATCGGGACAGACGCGACGCAGTATTTT
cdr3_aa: CASSIGTDATQYF

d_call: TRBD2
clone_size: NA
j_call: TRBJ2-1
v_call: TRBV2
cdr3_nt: TGTGCCAGCAGTTCAGCTAGCGGGAGGGAATCTAACAATGAGCAGTTCTTC
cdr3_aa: CASSSASGRESNNEQFF

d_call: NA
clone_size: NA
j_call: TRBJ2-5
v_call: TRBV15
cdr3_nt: TGTGCCACCAGCAGAGCAGGGTCTTTTGAGACCCAGTACTTC
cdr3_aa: CATSRAGSFETQYF

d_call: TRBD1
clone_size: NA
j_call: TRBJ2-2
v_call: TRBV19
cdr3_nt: TGTGCCAGTAGTGACAGGGCGAACACCGGGGAGCTGTTTTTT
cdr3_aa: CASSDRANTGELFF

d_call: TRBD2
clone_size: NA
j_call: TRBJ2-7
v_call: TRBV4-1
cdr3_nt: TGCGCCAGCAGCCTGGGGAGCGGGGGGAGCTACGAGCAGTACTTC
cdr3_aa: CASSLGSGGSYEQYF

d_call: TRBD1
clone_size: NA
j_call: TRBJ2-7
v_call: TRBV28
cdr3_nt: TGTGCCAGCAACCGGGCGCAGTGGGTGACAGGGGGCCACGAGCAGTACTTC
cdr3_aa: CASNRAQWVTGGHEQYF

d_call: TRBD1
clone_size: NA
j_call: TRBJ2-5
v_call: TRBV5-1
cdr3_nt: TGCGCCAGCAGCATAGGACAGGGGGCAGAGACCCAGTACTTC
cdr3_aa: CASSIGQGAETQYF

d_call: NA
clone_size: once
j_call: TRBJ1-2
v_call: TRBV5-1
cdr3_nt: TGCGCCAGCAGCTTGGCGAGCCCGGGGGGAGACTATGGCTACACCTTC
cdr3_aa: CASSLASPGGDYGYTF

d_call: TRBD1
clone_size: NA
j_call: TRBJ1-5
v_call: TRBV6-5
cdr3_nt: TGTGCCAGCAGCTCAACCGGGACAGGGGTGCAGCCCCAGCATTTT
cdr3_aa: CASSSTGTGVQPQHF

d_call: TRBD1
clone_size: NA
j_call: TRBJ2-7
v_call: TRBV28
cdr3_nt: TGTGCCAGCAGGGGGACAGTTAGCTCCTACGAGCAGTACTTC
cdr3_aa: CASRGTVSSYEQYF

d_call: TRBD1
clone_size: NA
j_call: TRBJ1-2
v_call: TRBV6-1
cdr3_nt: TGTGCCAGCAGGCTGCCGGGACAGGGTTTCAGCTACACCTTC
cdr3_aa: CASRLPGQGFSYTF

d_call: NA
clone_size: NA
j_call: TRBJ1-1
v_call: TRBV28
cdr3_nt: TGTGCCAGCAGCCGCGGGACGGACAACCTAAACACTGAAGCTTTCTTT
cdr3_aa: CASSRGTDNLNTEAFF

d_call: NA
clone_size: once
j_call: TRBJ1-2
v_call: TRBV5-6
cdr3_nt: TGTGCCAGCAGCTTGGCCAGGGTGGGGGGCTACACCTTC
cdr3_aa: CASSLARVGGYTF

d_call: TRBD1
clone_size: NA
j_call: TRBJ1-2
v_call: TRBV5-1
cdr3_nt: TGCGCCAGCAGTGACCCGGGACAGGGGATTGGCTACACCTTC
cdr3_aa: CASSDPGQGIGYTF

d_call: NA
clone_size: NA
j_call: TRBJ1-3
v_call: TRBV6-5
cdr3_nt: TGTGCCAGCAGTACAGGGTACTCTGGAAACACCATATATTTT
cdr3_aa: CASSTGYSGNTIYF

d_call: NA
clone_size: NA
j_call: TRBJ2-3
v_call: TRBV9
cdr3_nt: TGTGCCAGCAGCGCTTTCACAGATACGCAGTATTTT
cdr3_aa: CASSAFTDTQYF

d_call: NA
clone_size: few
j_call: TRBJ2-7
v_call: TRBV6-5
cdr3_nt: TGTGCCAGCAGTCCCCAGGGACTGGGGCGGAACGAGCAGTACTTC
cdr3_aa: CASSPQGLGRNEQYF

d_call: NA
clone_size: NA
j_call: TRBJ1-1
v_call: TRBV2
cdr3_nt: TGTGCCAGCCGACCGACAGCTAACACTGAAGCTTTCTTT
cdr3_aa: CASRPTANTEAFF

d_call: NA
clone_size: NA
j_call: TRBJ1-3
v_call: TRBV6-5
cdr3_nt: TGTGCCAGCAGTTACGGTCAGCGCTCTGGAAACACCATATATTTT
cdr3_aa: CASSYGQRSGNTIYF

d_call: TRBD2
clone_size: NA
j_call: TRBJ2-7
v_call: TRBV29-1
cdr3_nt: TGCAGCGTTGGCGGGCTAGCGGGGGGCTACGAGCAGTACTTC
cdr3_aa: CSVGGLAGGYEQYF

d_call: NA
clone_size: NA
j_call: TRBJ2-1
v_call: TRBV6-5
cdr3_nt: TGTGCCAGCGCTCGGTCGTTCAGGGGCGAGCAGTTCTTC
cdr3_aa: CASARSFRGEQFF

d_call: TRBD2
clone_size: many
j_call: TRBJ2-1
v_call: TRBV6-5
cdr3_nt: TGTGCCAGCAGCCGGGGGGGCGCGAGTAATGAGCAGTTCTTC
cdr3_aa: CASSRGGASNEQFF

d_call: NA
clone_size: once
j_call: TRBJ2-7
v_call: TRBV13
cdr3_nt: TGTGCCAGCAGCCTCACTGGGGGCGAGCAGTACTTC
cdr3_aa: CASSLTGGEQYF

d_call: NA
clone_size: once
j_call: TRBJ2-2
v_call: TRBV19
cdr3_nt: TGTGCCAGTAGTCATCATCAGGGCCCCAACACCGGGGAGCTGTTTTTT
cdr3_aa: CASSHHQGPNTGELFF

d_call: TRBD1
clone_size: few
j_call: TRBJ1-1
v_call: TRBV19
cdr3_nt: TGTGCCAGTAGTATAGGGGGCAGGGGGACGTCTTTCTTT
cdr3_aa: CASSIGGRGTSFF

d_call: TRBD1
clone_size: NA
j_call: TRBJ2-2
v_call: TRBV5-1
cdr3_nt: TGCGCCAGCAGCTTACAGGGGGCCGGGGAGCTGTTTTTT
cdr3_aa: CASSLQGAGELFF

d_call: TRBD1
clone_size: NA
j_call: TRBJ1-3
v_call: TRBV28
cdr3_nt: TGTGCCAGCAGTTTGCGTCTTTGGGACAGGGTGAACTTCAACACCATATATTTT
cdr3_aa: CASSLRLWDRVNFNTIYF

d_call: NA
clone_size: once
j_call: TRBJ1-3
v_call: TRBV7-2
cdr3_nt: TGTGCCAGCCTCGTGGGGCCCTCTGGAAACACCATATATTTT
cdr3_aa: CASLVGPSGNTIYF

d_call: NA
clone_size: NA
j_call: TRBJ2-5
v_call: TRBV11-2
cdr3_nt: TGTGCCAGCAGCTTAGGTCGGGAGACCCAGTACTTC
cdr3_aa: CASSLGRETQYF

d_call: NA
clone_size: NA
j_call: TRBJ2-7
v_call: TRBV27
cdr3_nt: TGTGCCAGCAGTTTAACCCCAGGGGTCGGCTACGAGCAGTACTTC
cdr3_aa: CASSLTPGVGYEQYF

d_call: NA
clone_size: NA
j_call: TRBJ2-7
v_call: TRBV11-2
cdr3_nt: TGTGCCAGCAGCTTAGTAGGGGGACAATACGAGCAGTACTTC
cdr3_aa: CASSLVGGQYEQYF

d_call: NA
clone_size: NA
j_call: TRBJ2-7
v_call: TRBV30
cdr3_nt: TGTGCCTGGAAGTGGGGTAGCGGCCCCTACGAGCAGTACTTC
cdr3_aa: CAWKWGSGPYEQYF